This TCR beta chain was captured in a study of T cell repertoires in cytomegalovirus infection. For the study at large: The authors used CMV epitopes that were HLA-C-restricted (recently identified) and HLA-B-restricted (well studied). CMV infection together with matching HLA type was indicated by public TCR beta signatures. Study-level results: Predominance within the ex vivo response was attributable to HLA-C-restricted CMV-specific TCR beta clonotypes.

TCRdb used MiXCR to reprocess the reads, holding one entry per CDR3 protein. The data hold some 700,000 distinct CDR3 sequences, with approximately 33% observed a single time. With respect to this clonotype: As yet, its antigen is unknown.

Germline V CDR1 and CDR2: MGHRA, YSYEKL. V shed 5 bases, J shed 5 bases, and the junction held 8 bases outside the gene matches. The CDR3 extends over 15 amino acids. The source is a human donor in good health (CMV status not recorded). Some clones in this sample may be carry-over from other donors' samples. The chain carries TRBV4-1 and TRBJ2-5, with TRBD1 matching over 10 bases. The sample was cultured PBMCs, taken from culture after CMV antigen stimulation. CDR3 sequence: CASSFRTGGLETQYF. DNA for the CDR3: TGCGCCAGCAGCTTCAGGACAGGGGGTTTGGAGACCCAGTACTTC.